This T cell receptor (beta chain) was sequenced in a study of blood T cell repertoires in COVID-19. Original processing notes: For nucleated cells, counts were estimated from reference gene primer amplification. The method was immunoSEQ multiplex PCR; TCRdb's version includes in-frame clones alone and lacks a portion of them. The V and J calls and clone size were taken over from that table, and D and trimming were inferred from the DNA. The table lists around 260,000 clones, approximately 89% of them singletons. This clonotype was obtained from a woman aged 30 to 39 with COVID-19, enrolled during active disease. Sequenced material: peripheral blood.

The CDR3 bases are TGTGCCATCAAGCGGGAGGAGAATTCACCCCTCCACTTT. Protein product: CAIKREENSPLHF. V is TRBV10-3 and J is TRBJ1-6, with unresolved D. CDR1 ENHRY and CDR2 SYGVKD come from the germline V gene. The CDR3 extends over 13 amino acids. V dropped 7 bases and J dropped 7 bases, with 11 bases sitting between them.